The 27 T cell receptor beta chains listed next were all sequenced from one sample in a study of blood T cells in healthy people across ages. A second about 7 to 12 cycle PCR used barcoded and J-beta primers. Via MiXCR, TCRdb re-called the 5' RACE reads, giving one row per CDR3 protein. The sample contains around 1,000,000 distinct CDR3 sequences, under 30% of which appear only once. Separately, the same data were catalogued under a study of T cells of mothers and their children.

Sequenced: blood. These receptors all stem from a girl aged 2 to 9 in good health.

The chain joins TRBV6-6 to TRBJ1-2; perhaps TRBD1 as D (6 bases). V was cut by 1 base and J by 8 bases, with 14 bases left in between. Germline lookup yields CDR1 MNHNY and CDR2 SVGAGI (reference sequence). The CDR3 is 14 amino acids. For the CDR3, the DNA is TGTGCCAGCAGTTACTACGGACAGCCGGAGGGCTACACCTTC. It translates to CASSYYGQPEGYTF.

The chain joins TRBV7-8 to TRBJ2-5; D possibly uses TRBD1 or TRBD2 (5 bases each). The V gene's germline CDR1 is SGHVS and CDR2 FQNEAQ. The CDR3 runs to 13 residues. V lost 1 base and J lost 5, with 8 bases in between. This CDR3 is CASSLEWGETQYF. DNA of the CDR3: TGTGCCAGCAGCTTAGAGTGGGGGGAGACCCAGTACTTC.

The V and J genes are TRBV4-1 and TRBJ1-4, with D perhaps matching TRBD1 (5 bases). Germline CDR1 and CDR2: MGHRA and YSYEKL. Trimming removed 3 bases from V and 5 bases from J, with 19 bases in between. This CDR3 is 17 amino acids long. CDR3 DNA: TGCGCCAGCAGCCATGACAGTGGGGACGTCCAAAATGAAAAACTGTTTTTT. Its translation is CASSHDSGDVQNEKLFF.

The chain carries TRBV20-1 and TRBJ2-7; 7 bases are shared with TRBD1. Germline V CDR1 and CDR2: DFQATT, SNEGSKA (reference sequence). The CDR3 extends over 14 amino acids. V lost 3 bases and J lost 5; bases outside the gene matches: 10. The DNA of the CDR3 is TGCAGTGCTAGGGTGACAGGGTCAAGTCACGAGCAGTACTTC. Translating gives CSARVTGSSHEQYF.

The chain recombines TRBV15 with TRBJ2-7; D is unresolved. CDR3 length: 13 residues. With 3 bases removed from V and 1 base from J, the gap between germline ends came to 7 bases. The germline gives CDR1 LNHNV, CDR2 YYDKDF (reference sequence). The CDR3 DNA reads TGTGCCACCAGCAGTCTAGATTCCTACGAGCAGTACTTC. Translation gives CATSSLDSYEQYF.

The CDR3 DNA is TGTGCCAGCAGTTTAGTTGATAATTCACCCCTCCACTTT. Translation: CASSLVDNSPLHF. This chain links TRBV12-3 or TRBV12-4 with TRBJ1-6; D gene uncertain. The CDR3 consists of 13 residues. The V end was cut by 1 base, the J end by 5 bases, with 3 bases between.

This sequence joins TRBV7-9 and TRBJ2-6, with D perhaps TRBD2 (5 bases). CDR1 SEHNR and CDR2 FQNEAQ come from the germline V gene (reference sequence). The CDR3 extends over 16 amino acids. V was shortened by 5 bases and J by 2 bases, with 13 bases between the two germline ends. CDR3 sequence: CASSHPSGAGANVLTF. CDR3 in DNA: TGTGCCAGCAGCCACCCGTCCGGGGCTGGGGCCAACGTCCTGACTTTC.

The rearrangement joins TRBV20-1 to TRBJ2-5; D may be TRBD1 (6 bases). Germline CDR1 DFQATT, CDR2 SNEGSKA (reference sequence). This CDR3 has 15 amino acids. V gave up 6 bases and J gave up 2 bases, with 19 bases separating them. The CDR3 sequence is CSATQVAGAQETQYF. CDR3 bases: TGCAGTGCCACCCAGGTGGCAGGGGCACAAGAGACCCAGTACTTC.

The chain has TRBV20-1 and TRBJ2-3, with D perhaps TRBD1 or TRBD2 (5 bases each). Germline-derived CDR1 and CDR2 are DFQATT and SNEGSKA (reference sequence). Deletions cut 0 bases from V and 5 bases from J, with 12 bases between. This CDR3 contains 14 residues. The CDR3 region has the DNA TGCAGTGCTAGAGACCCCCAGGGACGAGATACGCAGTATTTT. Protein sequence: CSARDPQGRDTQYF.

This clonotype has more than one count but fewer than ten. J is TRBJ1-2 and V is TRBV15, with TRBD1 as a possible D gene (6 bases). Germline V lookup: CDR1 LNHNV, CDR2 YYDKDF (reference sequence). This CDR3 region has 16 residues. Trimming took off 3 bases at V and 2 bases at J, with 16 bases between the two ends. CDR3 bases: TGTGCCACCAGCAGGTCCTTCGGGACACCAAACTATGGCTACACCTTC. Translated, it gives CATSRSFGTPNYGYTF.

V and J are TRBV20-1 and TRBJ2-3, with 7 bases aligning to TRBD2. J lost 2 bases, V lost 5 bases, and 10 bases had no gene match. Germline values: CDR1 DFQATT, CDR2 SNEGSKA (reference sequence). The CDR3 is 15 residues long. The CDR3 is CSAQEERGPTDTQYF. CDR3 nucleotide sequence: TGCAGTGCTCAGGAAGAGCGGGGACCCACAGATACGCAGTATTTT.

V usage is TRBV28 and J usage is TRBJ1-5; D not certain. V shed 2 bases and J shed 3 bases, with 11 bases lying between them. CDR3 length equals 15 residues. Germline-derived CDR1 and CDR2 are MDHEN and SYDVKM. In DNA, the CDR3 is TGTGCCAGCAGTTTACTACAGAGTATCAATCAGCCCCAGCATTTT. It yields the protein CASSLLQSINQPQHF.

In nucleotides, the CDR3 is TGTGCCAGCAGCGTAGAGGTTGACGGACTATCCAATGAGCAGTTCTTC. Amino acids: CASSVEVDGLSNEQFF. The rearrangement joins TRBV9 to TRBJ2-5, with D perhaps matching TRBD2 (6 bases). The tail of the sequence fits TRBJ2-1 better, so the J call may be wrong. Germline V gene sequence: CDR1 SGDLS, CDR2 YYNGEE. The CDR3 sequence is 16 residues long.

The chain carries TRBV7-9 and TRBJ1-1; D call uncertain. Germline CDR1 and CDR2: SEHNR and FQNEAQ (reference sequence). CDR3 length equals 14 residues. V was clipped by 3 bases and J by 0 bases, with 8 bases between them. The CDR3 coding sequence is TGTGCCAGCAGCTTTGAGTTTATGAACACTGAAGCTTTCTTT. Translated: CASSFEFMNTEAFF.

The V call is TRBV7-2, the J call TRBJ2-1, with TRBD1 matching 7 bases. CDR1 SGHTA and CDR2 FQGNSA come from the germline V gene. Losses at the gene ends were 4 bases for V and 10 bases for J; bases not matched to a gene: 7. The CDR3 length is 13 residues. DNA for the CDR3: TGTGCCAGCAGCTACCAGGGGGAAGGGGAGCAGTTCTTC. Translating gives CASSYQGEGEQFF.

V gene TRBV13 combines with J gene TRBJ2-4; 15 nucleotides match TRBD2. The CDR3 consists of 19 residues. Unmatched junction bases numbered 10, after V lost 4 bases and J lost 3 bases. Germline V lookup: CDR1 PRHDT, CDR2 FYEKMQ (reference sequence). The CDR3 region is CASSSGLAGGPGNKNIQYF. The CDR3, as DNA: TGTGCCAGCAGCTCCGGACTAGCGGGGGGGCCCGGGAACAAAAACATTCAGTACTTC.

The chain recombines TRBV27 with TRBJ1-6; perhaps TRBD1 as D (6 bases). V shed 8 bases and J shed 14 bases, with 13 bases lying between them. The CDR3 covers 11 residues. Per germline, CDR1 MNHEY and CDR2 SMNVEV (reference sequence). CDR3 region: CASSSGATLHF. CDR3 in DNA: TGTGCCAGCTCCTCGGGGGCGACCCTCCACTTT.

The chain combines TRBV14 with TRBJ2-7; tentative D call: TRBD2 (6 bases). There are 14 residues in the CDR3. Germline assignment: CDR1 SGHDN and CDR2 FVKESK. V gave up 4 bases and J gave up 2 bases, with 12 bases separating them. The CDR3 protein is CASSRGVLAYEQYF. In DNA form, the CDR3 reads TGTGCCAGCAGCCGCGGGGTTCTCGCCTACGAGCAGTACTTC.

This clonotype was detected a few times. The V gene is TRBV5-1, the J gene TRBJ2-2, with D perhaps matching TRBD2 (6 bases). Looked up from germline, CDR1 is SGHRS and CDR2 is YFSETQ. Trimming cost V 6 bases and J 6 bases, with 18 bases left between them. The CDR3 loop spans 15 amino acids. CDR3 protein: CASNEPLAASGELFF. The CDR3 bases are TGCGCCAGCAACGAACCACTAGCCGCCTCCGGGGAGCTGTTTTTT.

The chain combines TRBV27 with TRBJ2-5, with 8 bases that match TRBD1. This CDR3 is 17 amino acids long. V dropped 0 bases and J dropped 4; count of bases not matched to a gene: 10. Germline CDR1 reads MNHEY; CDR2 reads SMNVEV (reference sequence). Here the CDR3 reads CASSLSYDRGSAETQYF. CDR3 in DNA: TGTGCCAGCAGTTTATCGTATGACAGGGGTAGCGCAGAGACCCAGTACTTC.

Ten or more counts support this clonotype. J is TRBJ1-2 and V is TRBV5-1; the match to TRBD1 covers 7 bases. From germline, CDR1 is SGHRS and CDR2 YFSETQ. The length of the CDR3 is 14 residues. J was trimmed by 0 bases and V by 4 bases; bases with no gene match: 3. CDR3 sequence: CASSTQGPNYGYTF. Written as DNA, the CDR3 is TGCGCCAGCAGCACACAGGGGCCTAACTATGGCTACACCTTC.

J is TRBJ2-3 and V is TRBV4-3, with D perhaps TRBD1 or TRBD2 (5 bases each). The V gene's germline CDR1 is LGHNA and CDR2 YSLEER. The CDR3 loop spans 14 amino acids. V gave up 4 bases and J gave up 4 bases, with 12 bases separating them. CDR3 nucleotides: TGCGCCAGCAGCCGTGGGGGAAAGGCAGATACGCAGTATTTT. As protein: CASSRGGKADTQYF.

The CDR3 nucleotides are TGTGCCAGCAACGACCTCGGTGACACCGGGGAGCTGTTTTTT. Protein: CASNDLGDTGELFF. V usage is TRBV6-6 and J usage is TRBJ2-2; D unclear. CDR1 and CDR2 from the germline V gene are MNHNY and SVGAGI (reference sequence). CDR3 size: 14 residues. V was shortened by 7 bases and J by 3 bases, with 12 bases between the two germline ends.

The table lists this clonotype with a few counts. The chain carries TRBV12-3 or TRBV12-4 and TRBJ1-5; no reliable D call. The CDR3 consists of 13 residues. V lost 6 bases and J lost 6, with 12 bases in between. This CDR3 is CASSSGPSQPQHF. In DNA form, the CDR3 reads TGTGCCAGCAGCTCCGGACCTAGTCAGCCCCAGCATTTT.

The table lists this clonotype with a few counts. The gene calls are TRBV7-3 and TRBJ2-5, with D possibly TRBD1 on 6 matching bases. The CDR3 extends over 13 amino acids. Germline V gene sequence: CDR1 SGHTA, CDR2 FQGTGA. The V end was cut by 3 bases, the J end by 11 bases, with 16 bases between. The DNA of the CDR3 is TGTGCCAGCAGCTTGGGACATGTCGCGTGGCAGTACTTC. As protein: CASSLGHVAWQYF.

The chain is built from TRBV4-3 and TRBJ2-7; the D is unclear. V gave up 4 bases and J gave up 0 bases, with 10 bases separating them. This CDR3 is 14 amino acids long. Germline values: CDR1 LGHNA, CDR2 YSLEER. CDR3 loop: CASSPQWASYEQYF. The CDR3 coding sequence is TGCGCCAGCAGCCCCCAGTGGGCCTCCTACGAGCAGTACTTC.

The V and J genes are TRBV5-1 and TRBJ2-1; 10 nucleotides align to TRBD1. From germline, CDR1 is SGHRS and CDR2 YFSETQ. Germline trimming cut 9 bases from V and 8 bases from J; bases unmatched to any gene: 11. This CDR3 is 14 amino acids long. Here the CDR3 DNA reads TGCGCCAATACCAATCCAGGACAGGGGGATGAGCAGTTCTTC. Encoded protein: CANTNPGQGDEQFF.